Listed below are T cell receptor beta chains from one sample, sequenced in a study of HIV-infected patients and healthy controls. TCRdb called the 5' RACE reads again in MiXCR, with one record for every CDR3 protein. The sample contains 15,000 to 20,000 distinct CDR3 sequences, 10% of which appear only once. Material for sequencing was blood. The receptors stem from an adult in good health. The CDR3 runs from the conserved cysteine through the conserved F or W. A D gene is named only where the DNA matches it firmly. Clone size, where shown, is once, few, many, or a class for clones that have expanded.

clone_size: many; v_call: TRBV19; j_call: TRBJ2-3; d_call: TRBD2; cdr3_nt: TGTGCCAGTATTGGGGGAGCGGGGGAAGATACGCAGTATTTT; cdr3_aa: CASIGGAGEDTQYF
clone_size: many; v_call: TRBV9; j_call: TRBJ1-2; d_call: TRBD1; cdr3_nt: TGTGCCAGCAGCGCAGTCGACAGGGGAGACTATGGCTACACCTTC; cdr3_aa: CASSAVDRGDYGYTF
clone_size: .; v_call: TRBV6-5; j_call: TRBJ2-3; d_call: TRBD1; cdr3_nt: TGTGCCAGCAGGGAGGGACAGGCCTACACAGATACGCAGTATTTT; cdr3_aa: CASREGQAYTDTQYF
clone_size: few; v_call: TRBV5-4; j_call: TRBJ2-3; d_call: .; cdr3_nt: TGTGCCAGCAGCTTAGGAAGCGCAGATACGCAGTATTTT; cdr3_aa: CASSLGSADTQYF
clone_size: many; v_call: TRBV7-2; j_call: TRBJ2-5; d_call: TRBD1; cdr3_nt: TGTGCCAGCAGCTATACAGGGGGCGCGGAGACCCAGTACTTC; cdr3_aa: CASSYTGGAETQYF
clone_size: many; v_call: TRBV6-5; j_call: TRBJ2-3; d_call: TRBD2; cdr3_nt: TGTGCCAGCAGCCGCGATCTAGCGGGTTGGGACTCGGGTACGCAGTATTTT; cdr3_aa: CASSRDLAGWDSGTQYF
clone_size: few; v_call: TRBV5-1; j_call: TRBJ2-5; d_call: .; cdr3_nt: TGCGCCAGCACCGACAGTCAAGAGACCCAGTACTTC; cdr3_aa: CASTDSQETQYF
clone_size: many; v_call: TRBV7-2; j_call: TRBJ2-1; d_call: .; cdr3_nt: TGTGCCAGCAGCTTAGGAGGGGGGGATGAGCAGTTCTTC; cdr3_aa: CASSLGGGDEQFF
clone_size: many; v_call: TRBV6-1; j_call: TRBJ2-7; d_call: .; cdr3_nt: TGTGCCTGCGGACAGTCCACCGAGCAGTACTTC; cdr3_aa: CACGQSTEQYF
clone_size: many; v_call: TRBV5-1; j_call: TRBJ2-1; d_call: .; cdr3_nt: TGCGCCAGCAGCGCCCGTCAGGATCCCCCTGAGCAGTTCTTC; cdr3_aa: CASSARQDPPEQFF
clone_size: medium-sized; v_call: TRBV6-5; j_call: TRBJ2-2; d_call: .; cdr3_nt: TGTGCCAGCAGTTACGGTTTGGGGGTCCCCACCGGGGAGCTGTTTTTT; cdr3_aa: CASSYGLGVPTGELFF
clone_size: few; v_call: TRBV28; j_call: TRBJ2-5; d_call: .; cdr3_nt: TGTGCCAGCAGTTGGGGGACAACACAAGACCAAGAGACCCAGTACTTC; cdr3_aa: CASSWGTTQDQETQYF
clone_size: many; v_call: TRBV4-3; j_call: TRBJ2-2; d_call: .; cdr3_nt: TGCGCCAGCAGCCACCAGTATATGGGCACCGGGGAGCTGTTTTTT; cdr3_aa: CASSHQYMGTGELFF
clone_size: many; v_call: TRBV27; j_call: TRBJ2-3; d_call: TRBD2; cdr3_nt: TGTGCCAGCAGTTCCTCGAGGAGCGGGGGCCCCCCGGGGGCGCAGTATTTT; cdr3_aa: CASSSSRSGGPPGAQYF
clone_size: .; v_call: TRBV10-3; j_call: TRBJ2-7; d_call: .; cdr3_nt: TGTGTCATCAGTGAGTCGACGGCGGGGAGTGTGCAGTACTTC; cdr3_aa: CVISESTAGSVQYF
clone_size: medium-sized; v_call: TRBV7-6; j_call: TRBJ2-3; d_call: .; cdr3_nt: TGTGCCAGCAGCCCGCGGGGACATAGCACAGATACGCAGTATTTT; cdr3_aa: CASSPRGHSTDTQYF
clone_size: many; v_call: TRBV5-4; j_call: TRBJ1-1; d_call: .; cdr3_nt: TGTGCCAGCACCCCCGGGGGGTCCGGAATGAACACTGAAGCTTTCTTT; cdr3_aa: CASTPGGSGMNTEAFF